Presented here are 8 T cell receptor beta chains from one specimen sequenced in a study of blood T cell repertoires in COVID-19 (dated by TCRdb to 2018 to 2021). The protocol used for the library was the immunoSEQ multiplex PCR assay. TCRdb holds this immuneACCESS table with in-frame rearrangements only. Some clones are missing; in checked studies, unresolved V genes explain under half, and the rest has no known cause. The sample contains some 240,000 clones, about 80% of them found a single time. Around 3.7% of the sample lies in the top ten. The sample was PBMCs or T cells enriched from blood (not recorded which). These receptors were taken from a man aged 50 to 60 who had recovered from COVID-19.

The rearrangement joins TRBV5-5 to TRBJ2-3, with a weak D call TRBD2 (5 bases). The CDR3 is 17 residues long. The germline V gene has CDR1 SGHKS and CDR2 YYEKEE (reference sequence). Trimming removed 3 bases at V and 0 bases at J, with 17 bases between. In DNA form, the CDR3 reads TGTGCCAGCAGCTCGATCTCGGGCGGGTATAGCACAGATACGCAGTATTTT. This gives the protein CASSSISGGYSTDTQYF.

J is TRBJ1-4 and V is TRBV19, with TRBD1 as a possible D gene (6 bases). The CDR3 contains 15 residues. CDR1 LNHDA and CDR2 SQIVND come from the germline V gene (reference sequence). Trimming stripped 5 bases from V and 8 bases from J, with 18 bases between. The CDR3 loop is CASSPRVGGGEKLFF. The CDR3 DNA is TGTGCCAGTAGTCCCCGCGTGGGAGGGGGAGAAAAACTGTTTTTT.

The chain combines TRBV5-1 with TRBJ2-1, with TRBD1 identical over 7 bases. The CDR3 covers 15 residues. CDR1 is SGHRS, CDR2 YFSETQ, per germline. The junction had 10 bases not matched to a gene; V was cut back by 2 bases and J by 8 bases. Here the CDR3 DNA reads TGCGCCAGCAGCTTAGACAGGGCAAGCTTCGATGAGCAGTTCTTC. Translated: CASSLDRASFDEQFF.

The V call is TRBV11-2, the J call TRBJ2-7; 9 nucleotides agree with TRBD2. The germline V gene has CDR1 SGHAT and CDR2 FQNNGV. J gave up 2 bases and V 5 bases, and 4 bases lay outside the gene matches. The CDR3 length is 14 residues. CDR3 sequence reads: CASSLAGTTYEQYF. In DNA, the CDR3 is TGTGCCAGCAGCCTAGCGGGGACTACCTACGAGCAGTACTTC. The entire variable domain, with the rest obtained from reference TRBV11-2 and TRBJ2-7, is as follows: EAGVAQSPRYKIIEKRQSVAFWCNPISGHATLYWYQQILGQGPKLLIQFQNNGVVDDSQLPKDRFSAERLKGVDSTLKIQPAKLEDSAVYLCASSLAGTTYEQYFGPGTRLTVT.

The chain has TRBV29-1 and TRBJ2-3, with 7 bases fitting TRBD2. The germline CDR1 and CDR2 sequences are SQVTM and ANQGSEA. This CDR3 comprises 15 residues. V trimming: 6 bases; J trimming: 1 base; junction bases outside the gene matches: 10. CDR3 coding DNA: TGCAGCGTGGCCCCCCGGGCGGGGGGCACAGATACGCAGTATTTT. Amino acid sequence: CSVAPRAGGTDTQYF.

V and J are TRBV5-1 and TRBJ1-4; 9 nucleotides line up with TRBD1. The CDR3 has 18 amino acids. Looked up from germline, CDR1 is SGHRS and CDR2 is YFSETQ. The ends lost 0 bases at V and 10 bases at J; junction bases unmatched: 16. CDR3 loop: CASSLVSGTGMKVSKLFF. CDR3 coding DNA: TGCGCCAGCAGCTTGGTTTCCGGGACAGGGATGAAGGTATCAAAACTGTTTTTT.

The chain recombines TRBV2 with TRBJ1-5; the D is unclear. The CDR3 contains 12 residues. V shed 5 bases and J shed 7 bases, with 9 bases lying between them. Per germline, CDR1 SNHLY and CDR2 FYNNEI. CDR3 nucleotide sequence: TGTGCCAGCAGTTTCCGAGGACAGCCCCAGCATTTT. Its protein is CASSFRGQPQHF.

The CDR3 is CASSLQGSYGYTF. The CDR3 DNA reads as TGTGCCAGCAGTCTGCAGGGGTCGTATGGCTACACCTTC. The chain is built from TRBV12-3 or TRBV12-4 and TRBJ1-2; tentative D call: TRBD1 (6 bases). The CDR3 extends over 13 amino acids. With 5 bases removed from V and 5 bases from J, the gap between germline ends came to 12 bases.